The 19 T cell receptor beta chains below come from one sample, sequenced in a study of T cell clones after liver transplantation. Sequencing was performed with immunoSEQ multiplex PCR; in TCRdb, only in-frame clones are kept and a portion is missing. Among 55,000 to 75,000 clones listed, approximately 70% were seen once. The input for sequencing was CD4+ T cells from blood, taken at the roughly 15-month timepoint. The receptors come from a human patient who received a liver transplant. Some T cells may have come from the graft donor.

The J gene is TRBJ1-1, the V gene TRBV2; 9 bases agree with TRBD1. Germline V gives CDR1 SNHLY, CDR2 FYNNEI. The CDR3 length is 13 residues. V shed 6 bases, J shed 5 bases, and the junction held 4 bases outside the gene matches. DNA of the CDR3: TGTGCCAGCAGGGGACAGGGAGGGACTGAAGCTTTCTTT. It is translated as CASRGQGGTEAFF.

This clone showed up just once. This chain links TRBV20-1 with TRBJ2-3; D unclear. V was shortened by 5 bases and J by 1 base, with 4 bases between the two germline ends. The CDR3 is 11 residues long. Germline V gene data show CDR1 as DFQATT and CDR2 as SNEGSKA (reference sequence). This CDR3 is CSAPRTDTQYF. The CDR3 DNA reads TGCAGTGCTCCCCGCACAGATACGCAGTATTTT.

Only one count was recorded for this clone. The J gene is TRBJ2-5, the V gene TRBV5-1, with TRBD1 matching 7 bases. V gave up 4 bases and J gave up 2 bases; unmatched junction bases: 8. The CDR3 has 15 residues. The germline V gene has CDR1 SGHRS and CDR2 YFSETQ. Here the CDR3 reads CASSLGDSAQETQYF. CDR3 in DNA: TGCGCCAGCAGCCTTGGGGACAGCGCACAAGAGACCCAGTACTTC.

By sample share, this clone is medium-sized (0.01 to 0.1%). J is TRBJ2-2 and V is TRBV7-8, with 8 bases lining up with TRBD1. Germline V gene data show CDR1 as SGHVS and CDR2 as FQNEAQ. There are 16 residues in the CDR3. After removal of 0 bases from V and 2 bases from J, the junction contained 2 bases not matched to a gene. The CDR3 protein is CASSLAPGGNTGELFF. CDR3 coding DNA: TGTGCCAGCAGCTTAGCACCAGGGGGCAACACCGGGGAGCTGTTTTTT. Variable domain in full (rest from reference TRBV7-8 and TRBJ2-2): GAGVSQSPRYKVAKRGQDVALRCDPISGHVSLFWYQQALGQGPEFLTYFQNEAQLDKSGLPSDRFFAERPEGSVSTLKIQRTQQEDSAVYLCASSLAPGGNTGELFFGEGSRLTVL.

The J gene is TRBJ1-1, the V gene TRBV9; no definite D call. Trimming took off 2 bases at V and 0 bases at J, with 5 bases between the two ends. CDR3 length: 13 residues. CDR1 is SGDLS and CDR2 is YYNGEE in the germline V gene. The CDR3 region is CASSVHMNTEAFF. The CDR3 coding sequence is TGTGCCAGCAGCGTCCATATGAACACTGAAGCTTTCTTT.

The table lists this clone with a few counts. Other DNA sequences in this sample translate to the same CDR3. The V and J genes are TRBV2 and TRBJ1-5, with a weak D call TRBD1 (5 bases). The V end lost 3 bases, the J end lost 6 bases, and 12 bases lay between the germline ends. CDR1 and CDR2 from the germline V gene are SNHLY and FYNNEI. CDR3 length equals 14 residues. CDR3 sequence: CASSENQGSQPQHF. CDR3 nucleotide sequence: TGTGCCAGCAGTGAGAATCAGGGATCTCAGCCCCAGCATTTT.

This chain connects TRBV5-1 to TRBJ2-1; 13 bases map to TRBD2. This CDR3 contains 15 residues. Trimming cost V 4 bases and J 6 bases; bases outside gene matches: 4. Germline values: CDR1 SGHRS, CDR2 YFSETQ. The CDR3 region is CASSEGLAGPNEQFF. CDR3 DNA: TGCGCCAGCAGCGAGGGACTAGCGGGGCCCAATGAGCAGTTCTTC.

A few counts support this clone. The rearrangement links TRBV6-5 to TRBJ2-5, with D perhaps TRBD1 (5 bases). CDR3 length: 16 amino acids. The V and J ends lost 0 bases and 1 base respectively, with 12 bases between them. Looked up from germline, CDR1 is MNHEY and CDR2 is SVGAGI. The chain's CDR3 is CASSYSGPRAQETQYF. The CDR3 nucleotides are TGTGCCAGCAGTTACTCGGGCCCCAGGGCCCAAGAGACCCAGTACTTC.

The genes are TRBV7-2 and TRBJ1-5; D call uncertain. The CDR3 has 12 residues. Germline V gene lookup returns CDR1 SGHTA and CDR2 FQGNSA. Trimming left V 8 bases short and J 0 bases short, with 5 bases between. The CDR3 bases are TGTGCCAGCGGGGTTAGCAATCAGCCCCAGCATTTT. Translation gives CASGVSNQPQHF.

The CDR3 sequence: CASSGSGSKYSEQFF. In DNA form, the CDR3 reads TGTGCCAGCAGTGGGAGCGGGAGTAAGTATAGTGAGCAGTTCTTC. The J gene is TRBJ2-1, the V gene TRBV25-1, with 8 bases identical to TRBD2. The CDR3 totals 15 residues. The germline CDR1 and CDR2 sequences are MGHDK and SYGVNS. The junction had 11 bases not matched to a gene; V was cut back by 4 bases and J by 9 bases.

The chain links TRBV6-5 to TRBJ1-6; TRBD1 aligns across 7 bases. Per germline, CDR1 MNHEY and CDR2 SVGAGI. The length of the CDR3 is 16 residues. The J segment lost 7 bases and the V segment lost 4 bases, leaving 10 bases of the junction unmatched. The CDR3 DNA reads as TGTGCCAGCAGTTTACCCCGAACAGGGGCAAATTCACCCCTCCACTTT. It is translated as CASSLPRTGANSPLHF.

The chain recombines TRBV19 with TRBJ1-2; weak D call: TRBD1 (5 bases). From germline, CDR1 is LNHDA and CDR2 SQIVND (reference sequence). Deletions cut 3 bases from V and 2 bases from J, with 13 bases between. This CDR3 region has 15 residues. CDR3 protein: CASSMQGGGNYGYTF. CDR3 DNA sequence: TGTGCCAGTAGTATGCAGGGCGGGGGAAACTATGGCTACACCTTC.

This clone was observed at least ten times. The same CDR3 can be traced to other DNA sequences in this sample. CDR3 loop: CSARRGDTQYF. The CDR3 region has the DNA TGCAGTGCTCGGAGAGGTGATACGCAGTATTTT. The chain carries TRBV20-1 and TRBJ2-3; D remains unclear. Trimming cost V 5 bases and J 6 bases, with 9 bases left between them. Germline V lookup: CDR1 DFQATT, CDR2 SNEGSKA (reference sequence). This CDR3 has 11 residues.

V is TRBV28 and J is TRBJ2-5, with TRBD2 as a possible D gene (6 bases). In germline, CDR1 is MDHEN, CDR2 SYDVKM. There are 19 residues in the CDR3. V was pared by 3 bases and J by 0 bases, with 23 bases between. In DNA, the CDR3 is TGTGCCAGCAGTTTCACACCTAGGGACTTAAGTACGGACCAAGAGACCCAGTACTTC. This codes for CASSFTPRDLSTDQETQYF.

This clone was observed a handful of times. This chain joins TRBV6-1 and TRBJ1-4; 8 bases are shared with TRBD1. This CDR3 has 14 amino acids. The germline gives CDR1 MNHNS, CDR2 SASEGT. With 6 bases clipped from V and 5 bases from J, the junction kept 5 bases outside the gene matches. The chain's CDR3 is CASRTTGENEKLFF. Written as DNA, the CDR3 is TGTGCCAGCAGAACGACAGGGGAGAATGAAAAACTGTTTTTT.

This clone was counted between two and nine times. The V call is TRBV7-2, the J call TRBJ1-4, with D tentatively TRBD1 (5 bases). CDR1 is SGHTA and CDR2 is FQGNSA in the germline V gene. V shed 0 bases and J shed 1 base, with 9 bases lying between them. The CDR3 spans 16 residues. CDR3 sequence: CASSLAQGGTNEKLFF. For the CDR3, the DNA is TGTGCCAGCAGCTTAGCGCAGGGAGGAACTAATGAAAAACTGTTTTTT.

This clone was picked up many times. The J gene is TRBJ1-1, the V gene TRBV18, with D perhaps matching TRBD1 (5 bases). V was pared by 3 bases and J by 2 bases, with 7 bases between. This CDR3 comprises 13 residues. Germline CDR1 reads KGHSH; CDR2 reads LQKENI. CDR3 protein: CASSPDSNTEAFF. For the CDR3, the DNA is TGTGCCAGCTCACCCGACAGTAACACTGAAGCTTTCTTT.

This clone was seen repeatedly, ten times or more. This sequence joins TRBV4-3 and TRBJ1-5; D is unclear. Germline lookup yields CDR1 LGHNA and CDR2 YSLEER. The V gene lost 0 bases and the J gene lost 6 bases, with 9 bases spanning the gap. The CDR3 spans 14 residues. CDR3 bases: TGCGCCAGCAGCCAAGAGCAAGGCGGTCAGCCCCAGCATTTT. It specifies CASSQEQGGQPQHF.

This clone occurred a few times. The V gene is TRBV2, the J gene TRBJ1-6; 7 nucleotides align to TRBD1. The CDR3 totals 15 residues. Germline V gene sequence: CDR1 SNHLY, CDR2 FYNNEI. With 0 bases clipped from V and 9 bases from J, the junction kept 5 bases outside the gene matches. CDR3 protein: CASSEAKGAGSPLHF. The CDR3 region has the DNA TGTGCCAGCAGTGAAGCTAAGGGGGCAGGTTCACCCCTCCACTTT.